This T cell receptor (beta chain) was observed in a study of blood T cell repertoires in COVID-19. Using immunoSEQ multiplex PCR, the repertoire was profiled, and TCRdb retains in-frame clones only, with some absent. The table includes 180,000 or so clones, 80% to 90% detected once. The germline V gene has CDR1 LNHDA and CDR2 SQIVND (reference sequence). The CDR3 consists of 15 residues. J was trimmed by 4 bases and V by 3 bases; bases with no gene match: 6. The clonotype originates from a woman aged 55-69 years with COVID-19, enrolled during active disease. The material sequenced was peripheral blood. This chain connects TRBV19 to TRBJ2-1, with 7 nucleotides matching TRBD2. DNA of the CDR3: TGTGCCAGTAGTATTGCGGGAGCCCCGTACAATGAGCAGTTCTTC. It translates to CASSIAGAPYNEQFF.